A single sample gave rise to the 18 T cell receptor beta chains below, sequenced in a study of cytomegalovirus exposure and HLA in healthy donors. PCR amplification relied on 60 Vbeta primers (plus 13 Jbeta primers). TCRdb's table, derived via immunoSEQ multiplex PCR, lists solely in-frame clones and lacks some. The repertoire holds tens of thousands of clones, with roughly four fifths as singletons. The sample was PBMCs. The receptors stem from a man younger than 40 in good health and CMV-seronegative.

V usage is TRBV11-2 and J usage is TRBJ2-2, with D unresolved. Germline lookup yields CDR1 SGHAT and CDR2 FQNNGV. V gave up 2 bases and J gave up 4 bases, with 14 bases separating them. The CDR3 is 16 residues long. The CDR3 protein is CASSLQSSSVTGELFF. CDR3 sequence (DNA): TGTGCCAGCAGCTTACAGTCTTCCAGTGTCACCGGGGAGCTGTTTTTT.

This clone was picked up a small number of times. CDR3: CASSLFGNTEAFF. The CDR3 DNA follows: TGTGCCAGCAGCCTCTTTGGCAACACTGAAGCTTTCTTT. The chain links TRBV7-6 to TRBJ1-1; D gene ambiguous. Germline V CDR1 and CDR2: SGHVS, FNYEAQ. Trimming removed 5 bases from V and 2 bases from J, with 9 bases in between. This CDR3 is built from 13 residues.

J is TRBJ1-5 and V is TRBV27; 7 bases align to TRBD1. Germline V gene data show CDR1 as MNHEY and CDR2 as SMNVEV (reference sequence). The V and J ends lost 6 bases and 0 bases, in that order; junction bases with no gene match: 2. CDR3 length: 14 residues. CDR3 bases: TGTGCCAGCAGGTCAGGGGGTAGCAATCAGCCCCAGCATTTT. It is translated as CASRSGGSNQPQHF.

There are a few counts of this clone. The V gene is TRBV5-8, the J gene TRBJ2-7, with 7 bases fitting TRBD1. The J segment lost 4 bases and the V segment lost 3 bases, leaving 7 bases of the junction unmatched. This CDR3 contains 14 residues. Germline loops: CDR1 SGHTS, CDR2 YDEGEE. CDR3 in amino acids: CASSSGDSSYEQYF. For the CDR3, the DNA is TGTGCCAGCAGCTCCGGGGACAGCTCTTACGAGCAGTACTTC.

J is TRBJ2-3 and V is TRBV29-1; a weak D match, TRBD1 (6 bases). Germline assignment: CDR1 SQVTM and CDR2 ANQGSEA. The CDR3 runs to 15 residues. V lost 4 bases and J 2 bases, leaving 16 bases between the germline ends. The CDR3 here is CSVARAWGHTDTQYF. Here the CDR3 DNA reads TGCAGCGTTGCCAGGGCCTGGGGACACACAGATACGCAGTATTTT.

CDR3 region: CASNQGVIAGEETQYF. DNA for the CDR3: TGTGCCAGCAACCAGGGAGTAATAGCGGGAGAAGAGACCCAGTACTTC. The chain uses TRBV7-2 and TRBJ2-5; 9 nucleotides agree with TRBD2. Germline V gene data show CDR1 as SGHTA and CDR2 as FQGNSA. The J segment lost 3 bases and the V segment lost 7 bases, leaving 12 bases of the junction unmatched. This CDR3 region has 16 residues. Variable domain in full (rest from reference TRBV7-2 and TRBJ2-5): GAGVSQSPSNKVTEKGKDVELRCDPISGHTALYWYRQSLGQGLEFLIYFQGNSAPDKSGLPSDRFSAERTGGSVSTLTIQRTQQEDSAVYLCASNQGVIAGEETQYFGPGTRLLVL.

This chain connects TRBV5-4 to TRBJ2-1; 9 nucleotides match TRBD2. Germline V CDR1 and CDR2: SGHNT, YYREEE (reference sequence). The CDR3 spans 14 residues. V shed 3 bases, J shed 10 bases, and the junction held 8 bases outside the gene matches. CDR3 coding DNA: TGTGCCAGCAGCTCTTTAGCGGGAGTGGTAGAGCAGTTCTTC. Amino acid sequence: CASSSLAGVVEQFF.

This sequence joins TRBV9 and TRBJ2-2; 7 nucleotides agree with TRBD1. Germline V lookup: CDR1 SGDLS, CDR2 YYNGEE. The V gene end was trimmed by 0 bases and the J gene end by 4 bases; junction bases not matched to a gene: 3. The CDR3 contains 15 residues. CDR3 loop: CASSVAWDSTGELFF. In nucleotides, the CDR3 is TGTGCCAGCAGCGTAGCCTGGGACAGCACCGGGGAGCTGTTTTTT.

The chain joins TRBV20-1 to TRBJ2-1, with a possible D match to TRBD1 (6 bases). In germline, CDR1 is DFQATT, CDR2 SNEGSKA (reference sequence). The CDR3 has 10 amino acids. The CDR3 protein is CSLRGNEQFF. As DNA, the CDR3 is TGCAGCTTGAGGGGGAATGAGCAGTTCTTC.

This sequence joins TRBV11-2 and TRBJ2-7, with D possibly matching TRBD2 (5 bases). This CDR3 has 14 amino acids. Germline lookup yields CDR1 SGHAT and CDR2 FQNNGV. Deletions cut 7 bases from V and 2 bases from J, with 15 bases between. CDR3 region: CASKVRELTYEQYF. Here the CDR3 DNA reads TGTGCCAGCAAGGTGAGGGAACTAACCTACGAGCAGTACTTC.

The chain recombines TRBV6-1 with TRBJ2-3; maybe TRBD2 (5 bases). V lost 7 bases to trimming and J lost 7 bases, with 18 bases between them. The germline gives CDR1 MNHNS, CDR2 SASEGT. The CDR3 has 14 residues. CDR3 bases: TGTGCCAGCACCCTGGGCGAGGGAAGCTATACGCAGTATTTT. This codes for CASTLGEGSYTQYF.

J is TRBJ2-1 and V is TRBV7-9, with 7 bases matching TRBD2. The CDR3 is 16 residues long. Per the germline V gene, CDR1 is SEHNR and CDR2 is FQNEAQ (reference sequence). Unmatched junction bases numbered 15, after V lost 5 bases and J lost 8 bases. The CDR3 protein is CASSPLSGWPGDEQFF. The CDR3 nucleotides are TGTGCCAGCAGCCCTCTTAGCGGGTGGCCTGGTGATGAGCAGTTCTTC.

This clone came up a few times. DNA of the CDR3: TGTGCCATCGCGGGGACGGACGAGCAGTACTTC. Residues: CAIAGTDEQYF. V gene TRBV10-3 combines with J gene TRBJ2-7, with D possibly TRBD2 on 6 matching bases. This CDR3 has 11 residues. Trimming removed 8 bases at V and 5 bases at J, with 10 bases between. Germline V gene data show CDR1 as ENHRY and CDR2 as SYGVKD.

The gene calls are TRBV29-1 and TRBJ1-5, with D uncertain. From germline, CDR1 is SQVTM and CDR2 ANQGSEA. The CDR3 loop spans 13 amino acids. Between the trimmed V and J ends, which lost 6 bases and 2 bases, there was a span of 11 bases. CDR3 in DNA: TGCAGCGTCCGACAAGCCCGCAATCAGCCCCAGCATTTT. Protein: CSVRQARNQPQHF.

The chain has TRBV7-9 and TRBJ1-4; tentatively, D is TRBD1 (6 bases). In germline, CDR1 is SEHNR, CDR2 FQNEAQ (reference sequence). CDR3 length: 14 amino acids. Deletions cut 4 bases from V and 5 bases from J, with 11 bases between. DNA of the CDR3: TGTGCCAGCAGCTGGGGGCAGTTAAATGAAAAACTGTTTTTT. It encodes CASSWGQLNEKLFF.

This clone was recorded a few times. The chain employs TRBV6-5 and TRBJ2-7; TRBD1 is a possible D gene (5 bases). V was pared by 5 bases and J by 3 bases, with 11 bases between. Germline V lookup: CDR1 MNHEY, CDR2 SVGAGI. This CDR3 comprises 13 residues. The CDR3 here is CASSPGFGYEQYF. CDR3 bases: TGTGCCAGCAGTCCAGGGTTTGGCTACGAGCAGTACTTC.

The sample holds one count of this clone. CDR3 residues: CASSQDLASGSPGELFF. The CDR3 DNA reads TGCGCCAGCAGCCAAGACTTGGCTAGCGGGAGTCCGGGGGAGCTGTTTTTT. The rearrangement links TRBV4-3 to TRBJ2-2, with 10 nucleotides matching TRBD2. The CDR3 spans 17 residues. The ends lost 0 bases at V and 8 bases at J; junction bases unmatched: 9. The germline gives CDR1 LGHNA, CDR2 YSLEER.

Remarks on this clone: The junction and the germline gene differ at one end; a read error may be behind it. J is TRBJ1-2 and V is TRBV10-3, with TRBD1 identical over 8 bases. The CDR3 sequence is 21 residues long. Per germline, CDR1 ENHRY and CDR2 SYGVKD. DNA for the CDR3: TGTGCCATCAGTGAGTCGATCATAGGTGGGGGACAGGATGGTGGAAACTATGGCGACACCTTC. This gives the protein CAISESIIGGGQDGGNYGDTF.